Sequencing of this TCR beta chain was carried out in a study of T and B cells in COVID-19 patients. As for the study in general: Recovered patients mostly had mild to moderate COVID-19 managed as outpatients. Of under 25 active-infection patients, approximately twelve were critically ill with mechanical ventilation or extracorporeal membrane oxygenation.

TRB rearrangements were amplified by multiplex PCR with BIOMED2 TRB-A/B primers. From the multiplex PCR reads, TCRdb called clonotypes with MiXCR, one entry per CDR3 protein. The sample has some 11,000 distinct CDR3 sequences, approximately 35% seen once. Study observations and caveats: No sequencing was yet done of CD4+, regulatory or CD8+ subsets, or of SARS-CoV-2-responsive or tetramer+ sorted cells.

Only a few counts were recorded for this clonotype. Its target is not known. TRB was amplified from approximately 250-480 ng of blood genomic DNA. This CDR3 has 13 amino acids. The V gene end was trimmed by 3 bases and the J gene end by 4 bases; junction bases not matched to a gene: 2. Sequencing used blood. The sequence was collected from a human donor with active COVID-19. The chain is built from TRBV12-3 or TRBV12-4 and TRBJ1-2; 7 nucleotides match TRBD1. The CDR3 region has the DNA TGTGCCAGCAGTTTGACAGGGTTCTATGGCTACACCTTC. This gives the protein CASSLTGFYGYTF.